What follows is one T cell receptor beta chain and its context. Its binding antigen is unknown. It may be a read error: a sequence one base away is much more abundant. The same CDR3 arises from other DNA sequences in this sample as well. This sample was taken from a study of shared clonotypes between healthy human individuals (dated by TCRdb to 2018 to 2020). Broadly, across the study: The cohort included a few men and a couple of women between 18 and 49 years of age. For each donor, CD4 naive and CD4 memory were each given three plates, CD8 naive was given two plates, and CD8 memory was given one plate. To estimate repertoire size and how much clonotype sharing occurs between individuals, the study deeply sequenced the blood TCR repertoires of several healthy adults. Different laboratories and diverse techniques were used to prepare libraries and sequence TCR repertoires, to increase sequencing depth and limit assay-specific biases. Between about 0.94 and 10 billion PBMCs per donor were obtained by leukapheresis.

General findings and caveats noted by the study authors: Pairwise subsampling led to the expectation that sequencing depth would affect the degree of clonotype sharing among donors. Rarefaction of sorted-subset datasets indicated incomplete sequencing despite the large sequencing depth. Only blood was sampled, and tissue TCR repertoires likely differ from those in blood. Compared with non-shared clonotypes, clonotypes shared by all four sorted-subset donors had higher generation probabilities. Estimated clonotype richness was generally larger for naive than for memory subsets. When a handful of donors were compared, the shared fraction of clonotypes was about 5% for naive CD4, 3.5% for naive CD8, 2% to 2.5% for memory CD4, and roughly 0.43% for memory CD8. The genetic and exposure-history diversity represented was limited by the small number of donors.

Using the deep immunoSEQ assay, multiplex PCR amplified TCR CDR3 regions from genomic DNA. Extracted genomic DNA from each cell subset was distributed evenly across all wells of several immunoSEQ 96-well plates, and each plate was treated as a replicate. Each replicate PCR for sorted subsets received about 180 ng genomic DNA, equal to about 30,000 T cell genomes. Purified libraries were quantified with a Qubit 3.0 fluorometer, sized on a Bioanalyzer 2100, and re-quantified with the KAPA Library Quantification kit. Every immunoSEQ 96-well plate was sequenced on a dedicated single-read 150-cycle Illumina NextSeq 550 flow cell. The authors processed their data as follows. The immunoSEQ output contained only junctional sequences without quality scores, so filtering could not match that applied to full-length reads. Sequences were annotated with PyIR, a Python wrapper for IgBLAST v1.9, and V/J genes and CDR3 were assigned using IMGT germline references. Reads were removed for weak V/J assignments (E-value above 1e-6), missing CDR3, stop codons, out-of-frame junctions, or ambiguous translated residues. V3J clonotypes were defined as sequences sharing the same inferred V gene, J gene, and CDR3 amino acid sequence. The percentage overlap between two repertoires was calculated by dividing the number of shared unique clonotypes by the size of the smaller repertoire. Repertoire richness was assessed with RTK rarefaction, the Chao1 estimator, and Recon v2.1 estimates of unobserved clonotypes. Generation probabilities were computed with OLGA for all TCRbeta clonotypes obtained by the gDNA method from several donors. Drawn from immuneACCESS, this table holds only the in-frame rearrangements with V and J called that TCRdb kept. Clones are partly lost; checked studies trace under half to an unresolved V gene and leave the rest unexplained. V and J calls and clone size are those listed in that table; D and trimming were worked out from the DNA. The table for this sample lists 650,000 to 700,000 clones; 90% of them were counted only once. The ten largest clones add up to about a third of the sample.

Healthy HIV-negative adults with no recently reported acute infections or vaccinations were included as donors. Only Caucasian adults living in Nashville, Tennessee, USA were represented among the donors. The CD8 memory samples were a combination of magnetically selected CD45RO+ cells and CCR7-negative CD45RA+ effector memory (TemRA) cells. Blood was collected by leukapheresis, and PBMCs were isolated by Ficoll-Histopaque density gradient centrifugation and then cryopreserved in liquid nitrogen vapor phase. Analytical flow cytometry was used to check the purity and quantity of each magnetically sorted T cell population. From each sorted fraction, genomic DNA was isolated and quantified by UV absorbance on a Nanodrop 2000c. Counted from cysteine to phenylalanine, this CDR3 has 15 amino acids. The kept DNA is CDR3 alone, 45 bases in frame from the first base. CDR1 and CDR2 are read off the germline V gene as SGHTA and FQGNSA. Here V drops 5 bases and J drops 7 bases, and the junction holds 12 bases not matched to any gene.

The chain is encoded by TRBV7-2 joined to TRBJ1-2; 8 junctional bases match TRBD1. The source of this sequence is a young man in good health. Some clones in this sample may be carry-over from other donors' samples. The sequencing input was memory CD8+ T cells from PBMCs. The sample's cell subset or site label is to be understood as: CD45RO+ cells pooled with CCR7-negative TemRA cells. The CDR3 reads CASSPGGTGGVGYTF. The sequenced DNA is TGTGCCAGCAGCCCAGGTGGGACAGGAGGCGTTGGCTACACCTTC.